This entry is about one T cell receptor (beta chain). Antigen unknown. Trimming took 0 bases from V and 0 from J, leaving 8 bases between them. CDR3 length equals 15 residues. Germline lookup yields CDR1 SGHAT and CDR2 FQNNGV. The data belong to a study of cytomegalovirus exposure and HLA in healthy donors. Findings and limits, study-wide: The study flagged 150 to 200 TCR beta chains as cytomegalovirus-associated.

The donors (healthy individuals) were bone marrow donors. PCR was performed using 60 Vbeta and 13 Jbeta primers. Under the authors' procedure: Approximately 78 million unique TCR beta chains, roughly 11 million of them shared, were counted by a later analysis. Method: immunoSEQ multiplex PCR; TCRdb's copy keeps in-frame clones and lacks some. That table is the source of V, J and clone size, and D and trimming were worked out from the DNA. Of about 120,000 clones in the sample, roughly 85% were seen once. Source material: PBMCs. This clonotype originated in a man between 18 and 35 years old in good health and CMV-seropositive. The chain is built from TRBV11-2 and TRBJ1-1, with D tentatively TRBD1 (5 bases). For the CDR3, the DNA is TGTGCCAGCAGCTTAGATGGGGGGATGAACACTGAAGCTTTCTTT. It yields the protein CASSLDGGMNTEAFF.